This entry is about one T cell receptor (beta chain). This sample stems from a study of patients and donors after allogeneic stem cell transplantation. J lost 4 bases, V lost 3 bases, and 7 bases had no gene match. This CDR3 is built from 14 residues. The germline V gene has CDR1 SGHRS and CDR2 YFSETQ. In TCRdb, the RT-PCR reads were re-called with MiXCR into one record per CDR3 protein. This sample has about 960,000 distinct CDR3 sequences; about a sixth occur once, and the top ten carry around 5.5%. V and J are TRBV5-1 and TRBJ2-7, with 7 positions matching TRBD2. The sequence was obtained from a human donor who was either an allogeneic HSCT recipient or a stem cell or donor lymphocyte infusion donor (not recorded which). It is not recorded whose cells these are; they may come from a transplant donor. Specimen: blood, either unsorted or a sorted T cell fraction (not recorded which). Here the CDR3 DNA reads TGCGCCAGCAGCTCCAGGGAGGGAGGGTACGAGCAGTACTTC. Translation gives CASSSREGGYEQYF. Full variable domain (outside the CDR3, taken from reference TRBV5-1 and TRBJ2-7): KAGVTQTPRYLIKTRGQQVTLSCSPISGHRSVSWYQQTPGQGLQFLFEYFSETQRNKGNFPGRFSGRQFSNSRSEMNVSTLELGDSALYLCASSSREGGYEQYFGPGTRLTVT.